This TCR beta chain was sequenced during a study of blood T cell repertoires in COVID-19. Study in general: There were acute and convalescent COVID-19 samples, and they came from the United States, Italy and Spain. T cells, B-cell-depleted T cells, or PBMCs provided the cDNA or gDNA that served as material.

In the authors' workflow: The authors estimated nucleated cell counts from reference gene primer amplification. Using immunoSEQ multiplex PCR, the repertoire was profiled, and TCRdb retains in-frame clones only, with some absent. That table supplies the V and J calls and clone size; D and trimming were determined from the DNA. This sample has tens of thousands of clones; around 90% occur once, and the top ten carry about 43%. This CDR3 comprises 19 residues. Germline V gene sequence: CDR1 LGHNA, CDR2 YSLEER. V lost 3 bases and J lost 0; bases outside the gene matches: 14. This clone has just one count. Enrolment of Seattle patients took place during active infection, and they were followed longitudinally.

This TCR derives from a woman aged 55-70 years with COVID-19, enrolled during active disease. The J gene is TRBJ1-3, the V gene TRBV4-3; 7 nucleotides line up with TRBD1. The sample was peripheral blood. CDR3 sequence: CASSQGPPGQLNSGNTIYF. CDR3 nucleotides: TGCGCCAGCAGCCAGGGCCCACCGGGACAGCTAAACTCTGGAAACACCATATATTTT.